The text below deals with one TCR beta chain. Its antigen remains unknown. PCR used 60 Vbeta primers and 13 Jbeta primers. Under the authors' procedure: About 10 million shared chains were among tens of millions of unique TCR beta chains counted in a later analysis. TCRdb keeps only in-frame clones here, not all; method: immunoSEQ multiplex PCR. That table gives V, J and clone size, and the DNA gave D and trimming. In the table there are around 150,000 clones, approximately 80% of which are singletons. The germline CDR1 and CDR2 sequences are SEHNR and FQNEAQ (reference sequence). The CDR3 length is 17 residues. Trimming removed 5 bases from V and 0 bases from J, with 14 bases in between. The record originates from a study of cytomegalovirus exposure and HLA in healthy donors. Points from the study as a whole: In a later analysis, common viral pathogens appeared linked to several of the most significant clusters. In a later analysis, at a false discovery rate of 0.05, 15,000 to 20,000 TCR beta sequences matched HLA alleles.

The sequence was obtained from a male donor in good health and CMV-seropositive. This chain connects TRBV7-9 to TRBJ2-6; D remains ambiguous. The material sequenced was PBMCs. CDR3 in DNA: TGTGCCAGCAGCCAGTCCGCCGACATCTCTGGGGCCAACGTCCTGACTTTC. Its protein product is CASSQSADISGANVLTF.